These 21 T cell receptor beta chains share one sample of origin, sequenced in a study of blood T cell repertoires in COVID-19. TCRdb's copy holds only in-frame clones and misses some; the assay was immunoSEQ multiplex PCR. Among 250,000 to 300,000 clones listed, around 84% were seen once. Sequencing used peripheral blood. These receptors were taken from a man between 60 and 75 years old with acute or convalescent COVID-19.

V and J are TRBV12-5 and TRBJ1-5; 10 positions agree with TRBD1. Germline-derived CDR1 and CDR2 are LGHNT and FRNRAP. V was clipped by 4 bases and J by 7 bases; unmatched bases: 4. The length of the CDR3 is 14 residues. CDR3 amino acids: CASGWGTGVQPQHF. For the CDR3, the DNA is TGTGCTAGTGGTTGGGGGACAGGGGTGCAGCCCCAGCATTTT.

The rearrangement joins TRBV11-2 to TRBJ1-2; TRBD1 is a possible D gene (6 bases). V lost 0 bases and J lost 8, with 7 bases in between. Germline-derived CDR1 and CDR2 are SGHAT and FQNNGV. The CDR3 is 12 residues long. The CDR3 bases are TGTGCCAGCAGCTTAGACAGGGGAGGCTACACCTTC. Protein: CASSLDRGGYTF.

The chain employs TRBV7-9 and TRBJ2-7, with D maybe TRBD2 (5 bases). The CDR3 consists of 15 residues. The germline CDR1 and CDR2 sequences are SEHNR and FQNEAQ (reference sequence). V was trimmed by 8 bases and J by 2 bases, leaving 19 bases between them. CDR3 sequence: CASARPLTGAYEQYF. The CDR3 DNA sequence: TGTGCCAGCGCCCGGCCCCTAACCGGGGCCTACGAGCAGTACTTC.

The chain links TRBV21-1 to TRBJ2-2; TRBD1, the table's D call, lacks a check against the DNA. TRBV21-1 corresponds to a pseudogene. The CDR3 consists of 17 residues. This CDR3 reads CASSPSQTGGNTGELFF. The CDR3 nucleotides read TGTGCCAGCAGCCCCTCCCAGACAGGGGGTAACACCGGGGAGCTGTTTTTT.

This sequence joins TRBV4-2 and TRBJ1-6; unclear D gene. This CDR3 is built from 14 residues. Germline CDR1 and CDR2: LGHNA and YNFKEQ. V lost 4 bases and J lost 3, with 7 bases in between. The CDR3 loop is CASSPTGYNSPLHF. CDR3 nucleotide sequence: TGTGCCAGCAGCCCAACGGGCTATAATTCACCCCTCCACTTT.

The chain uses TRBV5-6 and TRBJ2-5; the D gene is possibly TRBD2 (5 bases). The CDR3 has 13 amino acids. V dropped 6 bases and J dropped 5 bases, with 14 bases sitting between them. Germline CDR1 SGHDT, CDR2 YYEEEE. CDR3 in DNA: TGTGCCAGCATATCTTGGGGAGCGGAGACCCAGTACTTC. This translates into CASISWGAETQYF.

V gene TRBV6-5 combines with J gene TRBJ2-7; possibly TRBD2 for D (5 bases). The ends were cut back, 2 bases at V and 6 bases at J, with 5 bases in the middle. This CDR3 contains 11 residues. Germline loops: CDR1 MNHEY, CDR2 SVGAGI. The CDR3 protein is CASSYAGEQYF. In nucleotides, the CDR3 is TGTGCCAGCAGTTACGCGGGCGAGCAGTACTTC.

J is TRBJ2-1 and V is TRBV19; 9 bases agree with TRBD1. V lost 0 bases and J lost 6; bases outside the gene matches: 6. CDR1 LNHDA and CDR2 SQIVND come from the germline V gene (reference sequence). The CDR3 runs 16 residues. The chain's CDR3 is CASSIEATGGRNEQFF. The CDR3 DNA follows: TGTGCCAGTAGTATAGAGGCCACAGGGGGCCGCAATGAGCAGTTCTTC. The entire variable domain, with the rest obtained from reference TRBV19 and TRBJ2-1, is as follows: DGGITQSPKYLFRKEGQNVTLSCEQNLNHDAMYWYRQDPGQGLRLIYYSQIVNDFQKGDIAEGYSVSREKKESFPLTVTSAQKNPTAFYLCASSIEATGGRNEQFFGPGTRLTVL.

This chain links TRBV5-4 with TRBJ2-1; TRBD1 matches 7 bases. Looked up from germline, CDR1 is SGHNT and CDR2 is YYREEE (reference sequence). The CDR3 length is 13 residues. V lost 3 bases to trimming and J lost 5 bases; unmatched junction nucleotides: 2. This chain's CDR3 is CASSSGQNNEQFF. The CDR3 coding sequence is TGTGCCAGCAGCTCGGGACAGAACAATGAGCAGTTCTTC.

The CDR3 bases are TGTGCCAGCAGCCCGTCTCGGGGAAATCAGCCCCAGCATTTT. It translates to CASSPSRGNQPQHF. The V call is TRBV5-6, the J call TRBJ1-5; D gene uncertain. Trimming left V 4 bases short and J 4 bases short, with 12 bases between. The CDR3 sequence is 14 residues long. Germline V lookup: CDR1 SGHDT, CDR2 YYEEEE.

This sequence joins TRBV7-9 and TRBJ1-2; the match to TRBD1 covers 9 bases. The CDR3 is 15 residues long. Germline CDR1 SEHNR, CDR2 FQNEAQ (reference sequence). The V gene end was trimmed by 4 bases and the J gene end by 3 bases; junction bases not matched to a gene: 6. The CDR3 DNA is TGTGCCAGCAGCTCCCTGGACAGGGGATACTATGGCTACACCTTC. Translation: CASSSLDRGYYGYTF.

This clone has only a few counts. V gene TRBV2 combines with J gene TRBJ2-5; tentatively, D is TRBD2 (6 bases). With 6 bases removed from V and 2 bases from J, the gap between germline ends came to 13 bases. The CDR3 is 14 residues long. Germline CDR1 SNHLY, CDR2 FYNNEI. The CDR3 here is CASRARDFQETQYF. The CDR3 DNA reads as TGTGCCAGCAGGGCGCGGGACTTTCAAGAGACCCAGTACTTC.

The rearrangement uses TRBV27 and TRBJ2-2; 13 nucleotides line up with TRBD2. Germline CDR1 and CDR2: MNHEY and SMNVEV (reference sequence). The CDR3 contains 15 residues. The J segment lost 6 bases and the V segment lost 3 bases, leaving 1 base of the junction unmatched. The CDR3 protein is CASSFGLAGAGELFF. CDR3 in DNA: TGTGCCAGCAGTTTCGGACTAGCGGGAGCCGGGGAGCTGTTTTTT.

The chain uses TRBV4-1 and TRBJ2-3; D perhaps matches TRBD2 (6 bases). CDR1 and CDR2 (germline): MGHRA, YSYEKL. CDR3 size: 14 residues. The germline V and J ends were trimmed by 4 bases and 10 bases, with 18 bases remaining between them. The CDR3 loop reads CASSLFGRERAQYF. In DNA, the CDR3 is TGCGCCAGCAGCCTCTTTGGGCGGGAACGTGCGCAGTATTTT.

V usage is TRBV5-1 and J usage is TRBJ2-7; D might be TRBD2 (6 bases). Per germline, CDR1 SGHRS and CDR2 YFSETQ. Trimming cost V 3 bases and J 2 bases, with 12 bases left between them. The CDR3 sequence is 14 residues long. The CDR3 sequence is CASSSRDWPYEQYF. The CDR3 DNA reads TGCGCCAGCAGCTCCCGGGACTGGCCCTACGAGCAGTACTTC.

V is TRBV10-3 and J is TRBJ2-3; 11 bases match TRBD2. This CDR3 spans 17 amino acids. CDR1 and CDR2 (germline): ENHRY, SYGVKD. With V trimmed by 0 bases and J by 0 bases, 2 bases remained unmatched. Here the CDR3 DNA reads TGTGCCATCAGTGAGTCGGGACTAGCGGTCAGCACAGATACGCAGTATTTT. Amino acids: CAISESGLAVSTDTQYF.

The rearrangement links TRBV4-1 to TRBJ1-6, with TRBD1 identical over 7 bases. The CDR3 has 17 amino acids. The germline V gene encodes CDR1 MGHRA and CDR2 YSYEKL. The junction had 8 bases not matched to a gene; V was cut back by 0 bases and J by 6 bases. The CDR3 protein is CASSQDRGGGSNSPLHF. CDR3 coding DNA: TGCGCCAGCAGCCAAGATAGAGGAGGGGGCTCTAATTCACCCCTCCACTTT.

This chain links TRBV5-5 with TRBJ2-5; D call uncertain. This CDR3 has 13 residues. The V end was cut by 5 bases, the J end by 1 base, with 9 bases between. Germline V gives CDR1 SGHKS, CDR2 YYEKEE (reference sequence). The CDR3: CASRPGLQETQYF. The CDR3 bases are TGTGCCAGCAGACCTGGCCTCCAAGAGACCCAGTACTTC.

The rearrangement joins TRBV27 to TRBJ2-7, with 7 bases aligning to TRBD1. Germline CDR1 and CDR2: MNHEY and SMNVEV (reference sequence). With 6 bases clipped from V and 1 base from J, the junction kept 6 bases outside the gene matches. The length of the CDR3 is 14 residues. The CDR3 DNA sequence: TGTGCCAGCAGGAGGGGACAGTTATCCTACGAGCAGTACTTC. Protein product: CASRRGQLSYEQYF.

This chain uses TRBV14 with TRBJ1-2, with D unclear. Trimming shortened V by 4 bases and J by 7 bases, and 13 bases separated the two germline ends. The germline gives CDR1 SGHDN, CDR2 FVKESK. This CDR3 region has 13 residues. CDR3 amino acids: CASSRTTAGGYTF. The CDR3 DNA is TGTGCCAGCAGCCGAACAACCGCGGGTGGCTACACCTTC.

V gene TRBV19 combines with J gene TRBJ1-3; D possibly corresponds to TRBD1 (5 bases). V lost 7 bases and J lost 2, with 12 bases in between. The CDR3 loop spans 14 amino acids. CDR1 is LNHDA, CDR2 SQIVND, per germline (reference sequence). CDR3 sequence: CASKPGSTGNTIYF. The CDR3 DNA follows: TGTGCCAGTAAGCCAGGGTCTACTGGAAACACCATATATTTT.